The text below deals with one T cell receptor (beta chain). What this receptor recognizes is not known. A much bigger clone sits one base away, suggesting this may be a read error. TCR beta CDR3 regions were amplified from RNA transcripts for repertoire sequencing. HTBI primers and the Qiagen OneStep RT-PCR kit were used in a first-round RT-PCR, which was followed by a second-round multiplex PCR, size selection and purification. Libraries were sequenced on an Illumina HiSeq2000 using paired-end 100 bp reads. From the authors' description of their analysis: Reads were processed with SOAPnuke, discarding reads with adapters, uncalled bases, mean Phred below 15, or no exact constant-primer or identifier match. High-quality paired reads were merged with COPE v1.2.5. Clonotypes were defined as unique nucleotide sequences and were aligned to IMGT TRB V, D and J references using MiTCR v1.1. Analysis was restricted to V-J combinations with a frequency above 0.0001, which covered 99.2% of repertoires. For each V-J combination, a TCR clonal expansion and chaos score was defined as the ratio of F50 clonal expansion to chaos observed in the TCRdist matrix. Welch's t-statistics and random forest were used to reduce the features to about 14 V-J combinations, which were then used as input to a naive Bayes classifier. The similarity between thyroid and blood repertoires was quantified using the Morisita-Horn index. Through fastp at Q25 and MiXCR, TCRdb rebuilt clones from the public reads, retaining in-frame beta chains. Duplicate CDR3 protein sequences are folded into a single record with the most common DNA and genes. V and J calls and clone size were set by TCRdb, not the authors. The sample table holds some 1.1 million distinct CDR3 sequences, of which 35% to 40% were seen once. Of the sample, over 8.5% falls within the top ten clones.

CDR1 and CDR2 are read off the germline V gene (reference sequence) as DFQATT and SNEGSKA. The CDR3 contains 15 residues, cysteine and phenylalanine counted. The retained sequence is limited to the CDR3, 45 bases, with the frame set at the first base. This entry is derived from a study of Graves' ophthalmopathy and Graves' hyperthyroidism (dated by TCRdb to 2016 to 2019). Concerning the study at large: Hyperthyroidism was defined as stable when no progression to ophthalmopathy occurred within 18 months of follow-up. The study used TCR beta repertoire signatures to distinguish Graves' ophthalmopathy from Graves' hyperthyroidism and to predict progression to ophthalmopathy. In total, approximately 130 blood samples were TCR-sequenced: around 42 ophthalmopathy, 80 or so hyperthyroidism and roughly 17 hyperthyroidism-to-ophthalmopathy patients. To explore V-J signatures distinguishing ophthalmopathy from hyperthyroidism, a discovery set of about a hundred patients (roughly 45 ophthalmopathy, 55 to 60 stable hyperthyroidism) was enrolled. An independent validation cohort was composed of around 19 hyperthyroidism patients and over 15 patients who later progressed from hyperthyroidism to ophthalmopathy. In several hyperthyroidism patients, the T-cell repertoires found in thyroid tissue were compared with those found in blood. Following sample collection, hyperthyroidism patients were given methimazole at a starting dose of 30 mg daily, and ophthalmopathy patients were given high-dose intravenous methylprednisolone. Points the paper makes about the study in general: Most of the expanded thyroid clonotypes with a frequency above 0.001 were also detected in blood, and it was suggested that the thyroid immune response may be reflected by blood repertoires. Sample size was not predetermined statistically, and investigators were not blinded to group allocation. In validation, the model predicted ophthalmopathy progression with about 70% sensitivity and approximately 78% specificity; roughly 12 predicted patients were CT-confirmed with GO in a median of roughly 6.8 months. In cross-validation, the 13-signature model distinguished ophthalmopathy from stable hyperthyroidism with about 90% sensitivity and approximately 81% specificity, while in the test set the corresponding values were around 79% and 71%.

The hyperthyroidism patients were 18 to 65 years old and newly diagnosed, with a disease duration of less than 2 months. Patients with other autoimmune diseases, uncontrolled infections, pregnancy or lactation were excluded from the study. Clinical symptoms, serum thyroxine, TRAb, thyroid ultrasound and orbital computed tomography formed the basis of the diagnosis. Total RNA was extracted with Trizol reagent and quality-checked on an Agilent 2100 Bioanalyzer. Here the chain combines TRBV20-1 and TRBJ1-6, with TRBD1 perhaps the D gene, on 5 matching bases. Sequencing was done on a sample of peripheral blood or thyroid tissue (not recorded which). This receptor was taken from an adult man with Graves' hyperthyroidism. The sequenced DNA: TGCAGTGCTAGGACAGTTTCCTCCTATAATTCACCCCTCCAATTT. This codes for CSARTVSSYNSPLQF.